One sample yielded the 26 T cell receptor beta chains listed below, sequenced in a study of cytomegalovirus exposure and HLA in healthy donors. PCR involved 60 Vbeta and 13 Jbeta primers. Assay used: immunoSEQ multiplex PCR; TCRdb lists only in-frame clones, some missing. This table holds about 130,000 clones, about 85% found once. The source material was PBMCs. The receptors were sampled from a boy younger than 18 in good health and CMV-seronegative.

The chain carries TRBV10-3 and TRBJ1-1; D perhaps matches TRBD1 (6 bases). Germline values: CDR1 ENHRY, CDR2 SYGVKD. Trimming took off 9 bases at V and 4 bases at J, with 18 bases between the two ends. CDR3 size: 14 residues. CDR3 coding DNA: TGTGCCATATGGGACATCGGTCCGGGCACTGAAGCTTTCTTT. Its protein is CAIWDIGPGTEAFF.

This chain connects TRBV27 to TRBJ2-3; D perhaps matches TRBD1 (6 bases). The germline V gene encodes CDR1 MNHEY and CDR2 SMNVEV (reference sequence). CDR3 size: 15 residues. V shed 7 bases and J shed 1 base, with 15 bases lying between them. Here the CDR3 DNA reads TGTGCCAGCACAAATCGAGGGGGAGGCACAGATACGCAGTATTTT. Its protein product is CASTNRGGGTDTQYF.

V gene TRBV9 combines with J gene TRBJ2-2, with 10 bases aligning to TRBD2. The CDR3 is 16 amino acids. V shed 4 bases, J shed 4 bases, and the junction held 7 bases outside the gene matches. The V gene's germline CDR1 is SGDLS and CDR2 YYNGEE. The CDR3 DNA reads TGTGCCAGCAGCCCCAGAGTAGCGGGGGGCACCGGGGAGCTGTTTTTT. Translated: CASSPRVAGGTGELFF.

The table lists this clone with a count of one. V gene TRBV7-9 combines with J gene TRBJ1-2; possible D gene TRBD1, 6 bases. CDR3 length: 19 amino acids. V was shortened by 1 base and J by 1 base, with 22 bases between the two germline ends. CDR1 is SEHNR, CDR2 FQNEAQ, per germline (reference sequence). DNA for the CDR3: TGTGCCAGCAGCTTAGGGTTGGGGGCCGAGACGTCGGTTAACTATGGCTACACCTTC. Its translation: CASSLGLGAETSVNYGYTF.

Worth noting for this clone: An end of the junction differs from the germline gene, which may be a read error. The chain employs TRBV10-3 and TRBJ1-4; D is possibly TRBD1 (6 bases). The CDR3 spans 15 residues. CDR1 is ENHRY, CDR2 SYGVKD, per germline. The CDR3 protein is CAISESRGTIEKLFF. The CDR3 bases are TGTGCCATCAGTGAGTCCAGGGGCACTATTGAAAAACTGTTTTTT.

The chain links TRBV5-6 to TRBJ2-5, with D maybe TRBD1 (5 bases). The CDR3 loop spans 15 amino acids. Looked up from germline, CDR1 is SGHDT and CDR2 is YYEEEE. V gave up 0 bases and J gave up 1 base, with 10 bases separating them. The CDR3 sequence: CASSLDQGLQETQYF. CDR3 sequence (DNA): TGTGCCAGCAGCTTGGACCAGGGCCTCCAAGAGACCCAGTACTTC.

This chain uses TRBV7-2 with TRBJ2-5, with 10 nucleotides matching TRBD2. V shed 6 bases and J 5 bases; nucleotides not matched to a gene: 12. The V gene's germline CDR1 is SGHTA and CDR2 FQGNSA. CDR3 length equals 16 residues. CDR3 sequence reads: CASRRAGGRTGETQYF. The CDR3 bases are TGTGCCAGCAGAAGAGCGGGAGGGCGTACCGGGGAGACCCAGTACTTC.

Turning to this clone: The sample has other DNA sequences that encode this CDR3 too. The V call is TRBV7-9, the J call TRBJ2-5; unclear D gene. The CDR3 covers 12 residues. Per the germline V gene, CDR1 is SEHNR and CDR2 is FQNEAQ (reference sequence). V shed 2 bases and J shed 5 bases, with 6 bases lying between them. CDR3 sequence reads: CASSLLEETQYF. CDR3 sequence (DNA): TGTGCCAGCAGCTTATTAGAGGAGACCCAGTACTTC.

The J gene is TRBJ1-1, the V gene TRBV14; 7 bases fit TRBD1. Germline V gene sequence: CDR1 SGHDN, CDR2 FVKESK. The CDR3 covers 17 residues. The V and J ends lost 1 base and 3 bases, in that order; junction bases with no gene match: 11. Here the CDR3 reads CASSQAYQDRRDTEAFF. The CDR3 nucleotides are TGTGCCAGCAGCCAAGCATATCAGGACAGGAGGGACACTGAAGCTTTCTTT.

The CDR3 coding sequence is TGTGCCAGCAGCGAGACAGCTACAACTCAGCCCCAGCATTTT. Amino acids: CASSETATTQPQHF. The V call is TRBV9, the J call TRBJ1-5; the D gene is possibly TRBD1 (5 bases). Germline-derived CDR1 and CDR2 are SGDLS and YYNGEE. The V end was cut by 3 bases, the J end by 6 bases, with 13 bases between. The CDR3 runs to 14 residues.

The chain carries TRBV7-2 and TRBJ2-7; 8 positions agree with TRBD2. V was pared by 5 bases and J by 1 base, with 4 bases of the junction left unmatched. Germline V gene sequence: CDR1 SGHTA, CDR2 FQGNSA. The length of the CDR3 is 14 residues. This CDR3 is CASSLGGGSYEQYF. The CDR3 DNA sequence: TGTGCCAGCAGCCTCGGGGGGGGGTCCTACGAGCAGTACTTC. Combining the CDR3 with reference TRBV7-2 and TRBJ2-7 gives the whole variable domain GAGVSQSPSNKVTEKGKDVELRCDPISGHTALYWYRQSLGQGLEFLIYFQGNSAPDKSGLPSDRFSAERTGGSVSTLTIQRTQQEDSAVYLCASSLGGGSYEQYFGPGTRLTVT.

This clone has only a few counts. One end of the junction is discordant with germline, which a read error may explain. The chain employs TRBV27 and TRBJ1-2; D possibly corresponds to TRBD1 (6 bases). This CDR3 has 13 amino acids. The germline CDR1 and CDR2 sequences are MNHEY and SMNVEV (reference sequence). The CDR3: CASSFGQGRRGFF. DNA of the CDR3: TGTGCCAGCAGTTTCGGTCAGGGGCGCCGGGGCTTTTTC.

The rearrangement joins TRBV4-3 to TRBJ1-1; possibly TRBD1 for D (5 bases). The CDR3 contains 18 residues. Germline loops: CDR1 LGHNA, CDR2 YSLEER. Trimming stripped 0 bases from V and 7 bases from J, with 24 bases between. DNA of the CDR3: TGCGCCAGCAGCCAAGATATGTGGGCGGGGCCCGCGTGGGATGAAGCTTTCTTT. Its translation: CASSQDMWAGPAWDEAFF.

This chain links TRBV7-2 with TRBJ1-6, with 7 bases aligning to TRBD1. V lost 6 bases, J lost 13 bases, and 15 bases stayed unmatched. This CDR3 is 15 amino acids long. Looked up from germline, CDR1 is SGHTA and CDR2 is FQGNSA. CDR3 coding DNA: TGTGCCAGCAGTTTGGCCCGGGACAGCAAATTGCCCCTCCACTTT. Its protein product is CASSLARDSKLPLHF.

The chain combines TRBV5-1 with TRBJ1-2; TRBD1 agrees at 10 bases. The CDR3 has 16 residues. V gave up 0 bases and J gave up 6 bases; unmatched junction bases: 8. Germline CDR1 reads SGHRS; CDR2 reads YFSETQ. DNA of the CDR3: TGCGCCAGCAGCTTGGGTAGGGGACAGGGGACGGATGGCTACACCTTC. It specifies CASSLGRGQGTDGYTF. Looking up the rest from reference TRBV5-1 and TRBJ1-2 gives the full variable domain: KAGVTQTPRYLIKTRGQQVTLSCSPISGHRSVSWYQQTPGQGLQFLFEYFSETQRNKGNFPGRFSGRQFSNSRSEMNVSTLELGDSALYLCASSLGRGQGTDGYTFGSGTRLTVV.

The rearrangement links TRBV5-1 to TRBJ1-2; 8 bases are a match to TRBD1. This CDR3 spans 14 amino acids. CDR1 and CDR2 (germline): SGHRS, YFSETQ. J gave up 2 bases and V 4 bases, and 4 bases lay outside the gene matches. The CDR3, as DNA: TGCGCCAGCAGCACCGGACAGGGCAACTATGGCTACACCTTC. It codes for CASSTGQGNYGYTF.

This clone appeared a single time. V usage is TRBV7-2 and J usage is TRBJ2-2, with 8 bases aligning to TRBD1. Germline CDR1 reads SGHTA; CDR2 reads FQGNSA. The ends lost 3 bases at V and 6 bases at J; junction bases unmatched: 3. CDR3 length: 14 amino acids. The CDR3 region is CASSFDRGSGELFF. As DNA, the CDR3 is TGTGCCAGCAGCTTCGACAGGGGCTCCGGGGAGCTGTTTTTT.

The chain uses TRBV5-1 and TRBJ1-1; no clear D gene. V lost 9 bases and J lost 3, with 15 bases in between. This CDR3 is built from 13 residues. The germline V gene encodes CDR1 SGHRS and CDR2 YFSETQ. The CDR3: CATAPEGYTEAFF. In DNA form, the CDR3 reads TGCGCCACCGCCCCAGAGGGTTACACTGAAGCTTTCTTT.

This clone was recorded once. This rearrangement joins TRBV9 to TRBJ2-5, with 8 bases lining up with TRBD2. After removal of 0 bases from V and 5 bases from J, the junction contained 3 bases not matched to a gene. The length of the CDR3 is 14 residues. The germline gives CDR1 SGDLS, CDR2 YYNGEE. The CDR3 here is CASSVAGGLETQYF. DNA for the CDR3: TGTGCCAGCAGCGTAGCGGGGGGGCTGGAGACCCAGTACTTC. Full variable domain (remainder filled in from reference TRBV9 and TRBJ2-5): DSGVTQTPKHLITATGQRVTLRCSPRSGDLSVYWYQQSLDQGLQFLIQYYNGEERAKGNILERFSAQQFPDLHSELNLSSLELGDSALYFCASSVAGGLETQYFGPGTRLLVL.

This chain connects TRBV4-1 to TRBJ1-1; perhaps TRBD1 as D (5 bases). This CDR3 comprises 14 residues. The V and J ends lost 0 bases and 3 bases respectively, with 8 bases between them. Germline V gene data show CDR1 as MGHRA and CDR2 as YSYEKL. The DNA for the CDR3 is TGCGCCAGCAGCCAAGATCCGGGGGACACTGAAGCTTTCTTT. It codes for CASSQDPGDTEAFF.

The rearrangement joins TRBV15 to TRBJ2-3; D remains ambiguous. The CDR3 is 18 amino acids. Germline CDR1 reads LNHNV; CDR2 reads YYDKDF (reference sequence). The V end was cut by 5 bases, the J end by 0 bases, with 21 bases between. The CDR3 DNA reads as TGTGCCACCAGCGGTCTTCGGTCCCCTATTTCTAGCACAGATACGCAGTATTTT. It translates to CATSGLRSPISSTDTQYF.

The gene calls are TRBV19 and TRBJ1-5; D may be TRBD1 (5 bases). Germline values: CDR1 LNHDA, CDR2 SQIVND (reference sequence). With 3 bases removed from V and 7 bases from J, the gap between germline ends came to 10 bases. CDR3 length equals 13 residues. The CDR3 is CASSIGGGQPQHF. The CDR3 DNA reads as TGTGCCAGTAGTATCGGGGGAGGACAGCCCCAGCATTTT.

This chain uses TRBV7-6 with TRBJ2-7; D remains unclear. Between the trimmed V and J ends, which lost 5 bases and 1 base, there was a span of 9 bases. Germline V CDR1 and CDR2: SGHVS, FNYEAQ. The CDR3 consists of 13 residues. The CDR3 DNA follows: TGTGCCAGCAGCCCCCTAGGTTCCTACGAGCAGTACTTC. Its protein is CASSPLGSYEQYF.

This sequence joins TRBV14 and TRBJ2-3; TRBD1 agrees at 8 bases. Unmatched junction bases numbered 9, after V lost 0 bases and J lost 4 bases. This CDR3 contains 17 residues. The germline V gene has CDR1 SGHDN and CDR2 FVKESK. Here the CDR3 DNA reads TGTGCCAGCAGCCAAGATGCAGGACAGGGCTTATCAGATACGCAGTATTTT. Translating it yields CASSQDAGQGLSDTQYF.

The rearrangement joins TRBV6-5 to TRBJ2-7; possible D gene TRBD1, 5 bases. CDR1 and CDR2 (germline): MNHEY, SVGAGI. This CDR3 comprises 12 residues. Trimming cost V 5 bases and J 6 bases, with 11 bases left between them. The CDR3 DNA reads as TGTGCCAGCAGTAACCAGGGTCTCGAGCAGTACTTC. This encodes CASSNQGLEQYF.

This chain uses TRBV23-1 with TRBJ2-2; the D is unclear. TRBV23-1 has ORF status, its function being uncertain. Trimming shortened V by 0 bases and J by 6 bases, and 8 bases separated the two germline ends. This CDR3 is 14 amino acids long. The CDR3: CASSQSPGSGELFF. Written as DNA, the CDR3 is TGCGCCAGCAGTCAATCCCCCGGGTCCGGGGAGCTGTTTTTT.